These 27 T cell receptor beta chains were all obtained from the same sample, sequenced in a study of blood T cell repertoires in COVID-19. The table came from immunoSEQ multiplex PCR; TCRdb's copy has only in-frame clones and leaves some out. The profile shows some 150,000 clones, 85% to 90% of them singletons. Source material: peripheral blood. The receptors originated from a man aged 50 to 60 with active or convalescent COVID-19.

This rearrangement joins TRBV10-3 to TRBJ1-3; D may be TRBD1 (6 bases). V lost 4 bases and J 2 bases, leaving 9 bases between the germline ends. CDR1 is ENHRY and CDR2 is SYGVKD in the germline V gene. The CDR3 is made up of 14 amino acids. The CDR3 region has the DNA TGTGCCATCAGTGGGACAGACACTGGAAACACCATATATTTT. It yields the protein CAISGTDTGNTIYF.

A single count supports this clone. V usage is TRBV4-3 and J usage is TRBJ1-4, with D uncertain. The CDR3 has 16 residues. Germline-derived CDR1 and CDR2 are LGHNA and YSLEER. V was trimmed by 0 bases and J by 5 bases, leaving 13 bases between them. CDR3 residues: CASSQDWPPRNEKLFF. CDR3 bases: TGCGCCAGCAGCCAAGATTGGCCCCCGAGGAATGAAAAACTGTTTTTT.

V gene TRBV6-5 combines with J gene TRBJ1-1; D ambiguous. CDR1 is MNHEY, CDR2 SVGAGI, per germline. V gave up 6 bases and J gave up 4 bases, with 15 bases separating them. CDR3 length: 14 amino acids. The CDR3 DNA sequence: TGTGCCAGCAGGGACCATTGGGAGTCCACTGAAGCTTTCTTT. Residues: CASRDHWESTEAFF.

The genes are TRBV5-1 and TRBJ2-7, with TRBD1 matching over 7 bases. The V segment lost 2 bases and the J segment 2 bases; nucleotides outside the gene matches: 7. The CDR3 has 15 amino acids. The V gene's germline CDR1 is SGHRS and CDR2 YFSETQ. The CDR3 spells CASSLHGQVTYEQYF. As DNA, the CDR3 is TGCGCCAGCAGCTTACACGGACAGGTCACCTACGAGCAGTACTTC.

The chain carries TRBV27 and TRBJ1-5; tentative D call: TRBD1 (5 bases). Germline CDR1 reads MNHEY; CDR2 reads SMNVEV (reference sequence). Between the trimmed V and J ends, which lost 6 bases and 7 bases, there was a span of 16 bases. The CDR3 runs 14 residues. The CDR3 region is CASSHRTGGQPQHF. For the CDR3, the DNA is TGTGCCAGCAGCCACCGGACGGGGGGGCAGCCCCAGCATTTT.

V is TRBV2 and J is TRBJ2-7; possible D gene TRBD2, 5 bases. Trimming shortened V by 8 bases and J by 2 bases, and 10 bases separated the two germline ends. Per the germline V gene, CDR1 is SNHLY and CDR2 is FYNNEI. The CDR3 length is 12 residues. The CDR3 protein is CASGSLAYEQYF. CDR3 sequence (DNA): TGTGCCAGCGGGAGTTTGGCCTACGAGCAGTACTTC.

The CDR3 protein is CASSLGSGTDTQYF. CDR3 nucleotides: TGTGCCAGCTCCCTCGGTAGCGGCACAGATACGCAGTATTTT. The chain has TRBV2 and TRBJ2-3; possibly TRBD2 for D (5 bases). The CDR3 length is 14 residues. Between the trimmed V and J ends, which lost 8 bases and 1 base, there was a span of 13 bases. Germline-derived CDR1 and CDR2 are SNHLY and FYNNEI.

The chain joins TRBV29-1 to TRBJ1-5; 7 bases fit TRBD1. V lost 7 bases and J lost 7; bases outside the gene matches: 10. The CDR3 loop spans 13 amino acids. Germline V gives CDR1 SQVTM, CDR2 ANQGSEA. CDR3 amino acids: CSAAAEGGQPQHF. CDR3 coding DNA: TGCAGCGCTGCCGCGGAAGGGGGCCAGCCCCAGCATTTT.

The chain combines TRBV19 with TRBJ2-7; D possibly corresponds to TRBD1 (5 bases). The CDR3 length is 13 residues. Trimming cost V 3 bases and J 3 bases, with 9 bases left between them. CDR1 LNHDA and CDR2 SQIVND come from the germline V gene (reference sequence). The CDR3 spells CASSMPGLYEQYF. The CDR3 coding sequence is TGTGCCAGTAGTATGCCAGGGCTCTACGAGCAGTACTTC.

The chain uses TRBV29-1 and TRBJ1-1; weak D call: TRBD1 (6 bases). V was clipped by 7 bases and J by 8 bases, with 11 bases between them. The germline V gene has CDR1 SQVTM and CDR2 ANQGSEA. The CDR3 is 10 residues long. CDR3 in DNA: TGCAGCGCTAGGGACATCGAAGCTTTCTTT. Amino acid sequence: CSARDIEAFF. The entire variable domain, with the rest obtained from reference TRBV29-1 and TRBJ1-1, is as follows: SAVISQKPSRDICQRGTSLTIQCQVDSQVTMMFWYRQQPGQSLTLIATANQGSEATYESGFVIDKFPISRPNLTFSTLTVSNMSPEDSSIYLCSARDIEAFFGQGTRLTVV.

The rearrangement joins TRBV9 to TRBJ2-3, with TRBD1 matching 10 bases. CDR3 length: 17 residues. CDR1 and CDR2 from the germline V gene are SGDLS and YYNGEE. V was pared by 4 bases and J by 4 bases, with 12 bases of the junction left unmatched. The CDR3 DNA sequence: TGTGCCAGCAGCCCTTACCCGTCGGACAGGGGGGCAGATACGCAGTATTTT. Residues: CASSPYPSDRGADTQYF. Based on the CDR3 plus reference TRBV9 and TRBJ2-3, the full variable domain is DSGVTQTPKHLITATGQRVTLRCSPRSGDLSVYWYQQSLDQGLQFLIQYYNGEERAKGNILERFSAQQFPDLHSELNLSSLELGDSALYFCASSPYPSDRGADTQYFGPGTRLTVL.

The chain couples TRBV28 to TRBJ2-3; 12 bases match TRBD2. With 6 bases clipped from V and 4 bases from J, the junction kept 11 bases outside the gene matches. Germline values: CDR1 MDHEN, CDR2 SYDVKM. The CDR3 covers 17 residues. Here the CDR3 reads CASSPPSLAGGADTQYF. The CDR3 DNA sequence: TGTGCCAGCAGCCCCCCCTCCCTAGCGGGAGGGGCAGATACGCAGTATTTT.

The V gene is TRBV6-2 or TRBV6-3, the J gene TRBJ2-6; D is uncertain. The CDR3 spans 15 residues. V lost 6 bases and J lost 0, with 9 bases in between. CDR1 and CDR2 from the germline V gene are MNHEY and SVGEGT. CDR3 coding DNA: TGTGCCAGCAGCAGCCCCTCCTCTGGGGCCAACGTCCTGACTTTC. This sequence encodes CASSSPSSGANVLTF.

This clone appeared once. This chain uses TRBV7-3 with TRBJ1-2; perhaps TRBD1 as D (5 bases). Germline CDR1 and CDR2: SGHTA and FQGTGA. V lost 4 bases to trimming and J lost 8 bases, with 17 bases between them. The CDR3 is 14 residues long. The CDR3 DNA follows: TGTGCCAGCAGCTCCACGACAGACATGCGGGGCTACACCTTC. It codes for CASSSTTDMRGYTF. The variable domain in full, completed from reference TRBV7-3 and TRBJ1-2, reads GAGVSQTPSNKVTEKGKYVELRCDPISGHTALYWYRQSLGQGPEFLIYFQGTGAADDSGLPNDRFFAVRPEGSVSTLKIQRTERGDSAVYLCASSSTTDMRGYTFGSGTRLTVV.

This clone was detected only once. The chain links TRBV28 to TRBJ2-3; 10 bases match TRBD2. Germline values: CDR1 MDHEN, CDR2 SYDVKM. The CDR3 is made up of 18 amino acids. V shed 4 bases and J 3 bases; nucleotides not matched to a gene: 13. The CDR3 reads CASSSSSGSLRRTDTQYF. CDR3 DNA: TGTGCCAGCAGTTCGTCTAGCGGGAGCTTACGCAGGACAGATACGCAGTATTTT. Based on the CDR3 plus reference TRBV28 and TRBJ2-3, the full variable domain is DVKVTQSSRYLVKRTGEKVFLECVQDMDHENMFWYRQDPGLGLRLIYFSYDVKMKEKGDIPEGYSVSREKKERFSLILESASTNQTSMYLCASSSSSGSLRRTDTQYFGPGTRLTVL.

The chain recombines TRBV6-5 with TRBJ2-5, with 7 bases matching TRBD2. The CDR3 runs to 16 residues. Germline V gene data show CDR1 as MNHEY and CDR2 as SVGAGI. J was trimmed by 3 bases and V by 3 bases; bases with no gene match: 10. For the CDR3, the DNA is TGTGCCAGCAGTTATCACGTCGGGGGGAAAAAAGAGACCCAGTACTTC. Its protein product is CASSYHVGGKKETQYF.

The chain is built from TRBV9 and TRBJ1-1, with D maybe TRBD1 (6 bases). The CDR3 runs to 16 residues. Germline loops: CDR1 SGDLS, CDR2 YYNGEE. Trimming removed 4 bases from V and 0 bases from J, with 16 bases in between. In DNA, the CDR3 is TGTGCCAGCAGCCCCAAAGGGGGTAACATGAACACTGAAGCTTTCTTT. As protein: CASSPKGGNMNTEAFF.

The CDR3, as DNA: TGTGCCAGCAGCCAACTGGGACTCAACAATGAGCAGTTCTTC. Translated: CASSQLGLNNEQFF. The chain is built from TRBV3-1 (or the pseudogene TRBV3-2) and TRBJ2-1; tentatively, D is TRBD2 (6 bases). Deletions cut 2 bases from V and 5 bases from J, with 10 bases between. The CDR3 totals 14 residues. CDR1 and CDR2 (germline): LGHDT, YNNKEL (reference sequence).

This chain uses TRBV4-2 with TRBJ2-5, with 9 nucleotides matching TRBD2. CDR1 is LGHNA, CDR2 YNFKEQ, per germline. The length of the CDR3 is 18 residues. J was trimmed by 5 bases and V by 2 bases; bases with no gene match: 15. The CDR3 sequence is CASSQSTLAGSGSETQYF. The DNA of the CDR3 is TGTGCCAGCAGCCAATCGACGCTAGCGGGATCCGGAAGCGAGACCCAGTACTTC.

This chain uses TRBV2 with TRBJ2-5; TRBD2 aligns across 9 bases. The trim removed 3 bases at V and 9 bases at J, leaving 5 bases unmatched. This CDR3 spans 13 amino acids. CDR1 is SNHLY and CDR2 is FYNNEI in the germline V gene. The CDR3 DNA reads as TGTGCCAGCAGTGATCTAGCGGGGAGGGCCCAGTACTTC. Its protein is CASSDLAGRAQYF.

CDR3 coding DNA: TGTGCCAGCAGTCCCCCCCCCGGACAGTTGGGGCGGGAAAAACTGTTTTTT. Translated: CASSPPPGQLGREKLFF. The J gene is TRBJ1-4, the V gene TRBV27; tentatively, D is TRBD1 (6 bases). The germline V gene encodes CDR1 MNHEY and CDR2 SMNVEV (reference sequence). The CDR3 covers 17 residues. Trimming cost V 5 bases and J 8 bases, with 24 bases left between them.

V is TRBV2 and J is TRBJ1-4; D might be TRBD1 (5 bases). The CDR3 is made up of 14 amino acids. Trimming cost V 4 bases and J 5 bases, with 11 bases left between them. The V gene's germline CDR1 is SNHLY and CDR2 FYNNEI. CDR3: CASSVGRWNEKLFF. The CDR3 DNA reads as TGTGCCAGCAGTGTGGGGCGCTGGAATGAAAAACTGTTTTTT.

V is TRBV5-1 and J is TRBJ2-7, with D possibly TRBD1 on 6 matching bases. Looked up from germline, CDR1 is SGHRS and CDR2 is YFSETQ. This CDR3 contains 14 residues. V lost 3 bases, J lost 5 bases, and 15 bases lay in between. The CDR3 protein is CASSSGNRAHEQYF. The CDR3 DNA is TGCGCCAGCAGCTCCGGTAACAGGGCCCACGAGCAGTACTTC.

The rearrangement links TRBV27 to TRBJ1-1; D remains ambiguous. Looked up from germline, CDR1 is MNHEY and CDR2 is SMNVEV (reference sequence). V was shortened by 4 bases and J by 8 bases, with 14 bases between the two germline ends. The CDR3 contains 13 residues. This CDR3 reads CASSYRGGLEAFF. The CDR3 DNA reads TGTGCCAGCAGTTATCGGGGAGGGTTGGAAGCTTTCTTT.

The CDR3 protein is CASSRTGQAKNIQYF. The CDR3 bases are TGTGCCAGCTCTAGGACAGGCCAAGCCAAAAACATTCAGTACTTC. The rearrangement links TRBV28 to TRBJ2-4; 7 bases line up with TRBD1. Germline V CDR1 and CDR2: MDHEN, SYDVKM. This CDR3 is built from 15 residues. Trimming removed 8 bases from V and 0 bases from J; junction bases left unmatched: 7.

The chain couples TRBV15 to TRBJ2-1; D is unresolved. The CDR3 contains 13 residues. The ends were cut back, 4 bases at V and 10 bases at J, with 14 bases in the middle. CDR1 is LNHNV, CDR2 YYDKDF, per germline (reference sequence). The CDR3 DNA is TGTGCCACCAGCACTAAGTGGTCAGGAGAGCAGTTCTTC. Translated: CATSTKWSGEQFF.

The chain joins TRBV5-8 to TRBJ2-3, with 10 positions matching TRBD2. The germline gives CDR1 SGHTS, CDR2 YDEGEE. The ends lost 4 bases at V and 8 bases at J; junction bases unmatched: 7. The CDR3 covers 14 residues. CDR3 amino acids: CASSVSGRPGTQYF. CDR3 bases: TGTGCCAGCAGCGTTAGCGGGAGGCCTGGTACGCAGTATTTT.